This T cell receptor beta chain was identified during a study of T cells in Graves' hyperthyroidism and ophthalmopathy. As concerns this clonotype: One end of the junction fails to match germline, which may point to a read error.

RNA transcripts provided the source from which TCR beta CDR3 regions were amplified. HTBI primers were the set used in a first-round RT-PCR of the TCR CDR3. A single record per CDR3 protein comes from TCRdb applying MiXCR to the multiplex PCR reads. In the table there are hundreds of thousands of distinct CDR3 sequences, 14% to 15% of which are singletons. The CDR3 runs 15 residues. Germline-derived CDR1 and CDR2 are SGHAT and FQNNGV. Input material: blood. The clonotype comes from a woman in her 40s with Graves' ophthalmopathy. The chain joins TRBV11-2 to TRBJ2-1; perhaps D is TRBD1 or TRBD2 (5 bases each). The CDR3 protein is CASSRLRGSYNEQSF. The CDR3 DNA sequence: TGTGCCAGCAGCCGCCTGAGGGGCTCCTACAATGAGCAGTCCTTC.